This TCR beta chain was captured in a study of blood T cell repertoires in COVID-19. About the research overall: Whether acute or convalescent, the COVID-19 samples came from the United States, Italy and Spain.

The CDR3 runs 13 residues. The germline V gene has CDR1 GTSNPN and CDR2 SVGIG (reference sequence). V was clipped by 3 bases and J by 3 bases; unmatched bases: 5. TCRdb's table, derived via immunoSEQ multiplex PCR, lists solely in-frame clones and lacks some. The repertoire holds 410,000 or so clones, with over 75% as singletons. The receptor's source is a woman in her thirties or forties with COVID-19, enrolled during active disease. The V gene is TRBV30, the J gene TRBJ2-7, with TRBD2 matching over 7 bases. Material: peripheral blood. The CDR3 DNA follows: TGTGCCTGGAGCGGCGGGGGAGACTACGAGCAGTACTTC. This encodes CAWSGGGDYEQYF.